This T cell receptor (beta chain) came from a study of hypomethylating agent response in myelodysplastic syndrome. Turning to the study itself: Of the myelodysplastic syndrome patients, some ten were male, 2 female.

The CDR3 sequence is 12 residues long. Per germline, CDR1 LGHNT and CDR2 FRNRAP. V was shortened by 3 bases and J by 7 bases, with 7 bases between the two germline ends. Clones were read by immunoSEQ multiplex PCR, and TCRdb kept only the in-frame ones, dropping some. The sample has several thousand clones; roughly 85% are singletons. Here the sequenced sample was bone marrow, taken before or after starting hypomethylating agent treatment for myelodysplastic syndrome (not recorded which). The chain employs TRBV12-5 and TRBJ1-5; no definite D call. The receptor comes from a human donor with myelodysplastic syndrome. CDR3 in DNA: TGTGCTAGTGGTTTAAATGAACAGCCCCAGCATTTT. Translated, it gives CASGLNEQPQHF.